This T cell receptor beta chain was recorded in a study of CD8 T cells in Susac syndrome. The RNA, about 0.5 to 1 ug, was put through reverse transcription using random hexamers. Using its own MiXCR run on the immunoSEQ multiplex PCR reads, TCRdb lists one record per CDR3 protein. This table holds around 200,000 distinct CDR3 sequences, 85% to 95% found once. Comments on this clonotype: The antigen is undetermined.

The CDR3 contains 11 residues. V lost 6 bases to trimming and J lost 6 bases, with 11 bases between them. Germline CDR1 and CDR2: DFQATT and SNEGSKA (reference sequence). Study results and caveats: The study recognized that its TCR sequencing and HLA analysis covered a relatively small number of individuals.

The gene calls are TRBV20-1 and TRBJ1-2; D is undetermined. Sequenced: CD4+ T cells from PBMCs. The origin of this receptor is a human donor in good health. The CDR3 nucleotides are TGCAGTGCGAATCCCTCGGATGGCTACACCTTC. Its protein product is CSANPSDGYTF.